This T cell receptor (beta chain) was obtained from a study of T cells after yellow fever vaccination. The CDR3 totals 14 residues. Trimming took 5 bases from V and 7 from J; bases not matched to a gene: 6. Germline CDR1 and CDR2: SEHNR and FQNEAQ (reference sequence). The authors made TCR cDNA by 5'RACE template switching, adding a universal primer site and UMIs. TCRdb itself ran the 5' RACE reads through MiXCR, one entry per CDR3 protein. The table includes more than 350,000 distinct CDR3 sequences, around 10% detected once. This sequence joins TRBV7-9 and TRBJ1-5; 9 bases are a match to TRBD1. This receptor was obtained from a man aged 18 to 35 who received the YFV17D yellow fever vaccine. Sequencing was performed on PBMCs, taken on the day of the first yellow fever vaccination. In DNA form, the CDR3 reads TGTGCCAGCAGCCCTGGGACAGGGTGGCAGCCCCAGCATTTT. This sequence encodes CASSPGTGWQPQHF.